The TCR beta chain under discussion was sequenced for a study of shared clonotypes between healthy human individuals. About the research overall: Donor composition was a couple of women and a few men, aged 18 to 49.

TCRdb's copy holds only in-frame clones and misses some; the assay was immunoSEQ multiplex PCR. The sample comprises roughly 1,000,000 clones, about four fifths of which are singletons, and around 0.47% rests with the top ten. The germline V and J ends were trimmed by 0 bases and 2 bases, with 11 bases remaining between them. The CDR3 is 15 residues long. From germline, CDR1 is LNHDA and CDR2 SQIVND (reference sequence). Material: memory CD4+ T cells from PBMCs. The subset: CD45RA-negative fraction. This chain uses TRBV19 with TRBJ2-7; D is undetermined. The receptor was isolated from a man younger than 35 in good health. Some clones in this sample may be carry-over from other donors' samples. CDR3 nucleotides: TGTGCCAGTAGTATAGATTTGGGTAGGCCCTACGAGCAGTACTTC. As protein: CASSIDLGRPYEQYF.